Below, one T cell receptor beta chain is given with its context. As processed by the authors: Reference gene primers were amplified, and this amplification served to estimate nucleated cell counts. Method: immunoSEQ multiplex PCR; TCRdb's copy keeps in-frame clones and lacks some. V and J calls and clone size are copied from that table; D and trimming were computed from the DNA. The sample shows over 85,000 clones, roughly 87% of them seen only once. The sample belongs to a study of blood T cell repertoires in COVID-19. Study overall: Whether acute or convalescent, the COVID-19 samples came from the United States, Italy and Spain. Sample material is recorded as cDNA or gDNA derived from T cells, B-cell-depleted T cells, or PBMCs.

Trimming removed 7 bases from V and 2 bases from J, with 12 bases in between. This CDR3 spans 15 amino acids. Germline V gene sequence: CDR1 MNHNS, CDR2 SASEGT. This receptor was identified in a woman aged 80 or over with acute or convalescent COVID-19. The chain couples TRBV6-1 to TRBJ1-6; TRBD1 is a possible D gene (6 bases). The sequencing sample was made of peripheral blood. The CDR3 protein is CASTKTGAYNSPLHF. CDR3 nucleotide sequence: TGTGCCAGCACAAAGACAGGAGCCTATAATTCACCCCTCCACTTT.